This passage covers 13 T cell receptor beta chains from one sample sequenced in a study of response to subunit inactivated influenza vaccine. TCRdb reprocessed the RT-PCR reads with MiXCR, giving one entry per CDR3 protein. The sample yields 700,000 to 900,000 distinct CDR3 sequences, roughly 20% seen once. Specimen: PBMCs from blood, collected more than 4 days after vaccination. These TCRs come from a man aged 50-60 years who received an inactivated influenza vaccine.

This chain links TRBV11-2 with TRBJ2-7; 9 bases match TRBD1. V lost 1 base to trimming and J lost 6 bases; unmatched junction nucleotides: 13. Looked up from germline, CDR1 is SGHAT and CDR2 is FQNNGV. The CDR3 runs 17 residues. The chain's CDR3 is CASSLVDHGTGWAEQYF. Here the CDR3 DNA reads TGTGCCAGCAGCTTAGTGGATCATGGGACAGGGTGGGCCGAGCAGTACTTC.

The chain couples TRBV7-9 to TRBJ2-3, with TRBD2 as a possible D gene (6 bases). This CDR3 has 16 amino acids. Per the germline V gene, CDR1 is SEHNR and CDR2 is FQNEAQ (reference sequence). The V end lost 6 bases, the J end lost 5 bases, and 21 bases lay between the germline ends. CDR3 in DNA: TGTGCCAGCAGTCACGAGCGGGTACTTAAGGTAGATACGCAGTATTTT. It is translated as CASSHERVLKVDTQYF.

The chain combines TRBV20-1 with TRBJ2-1, with no clear D. Germline lookup yields CDR1 DFQATT and CDR2 SNEGSKA (reference sequence). V was clipped by 3 bases and J by 10 bases, with 16 bases between them. The CDR3 is 13 residues long. The chain's CDR3 is CSASVSMRYEQFF. The CDR3 DNA sequence: TGCAGTGCTAGCGTTAGCATGAGGTACGAGCAGTTCTTC.

The V and J genes are TRBV6-1 and TRBJ1-5, with D possibly TRBD1 on 6 matching bases. The ends were cut back, 6 bases at V and 0 bases at J, with 12 bases in the middle. Per germline, CDR1 MNHNS and CDR2 SASEGT. This CDR3 spans 15 amino acids. This CDR3 is CASRKDRNSNQPQHF. The CDR3 nucleotides read TGTGCCAGCAGGAAGGACAGAAATAGCAATCAGCCCCAGCATTTT.

CDR3 DNA: TGTGCCAGCAGTGGACCCAGGGGAGGGAGAAACACTGAAGCTTTCTTT. The encoded protein is CASSGPRGGRNTEAFF. This chain uses TRBV28 with TRBJ1-1, with D tentatively TRBD1 (6 bases). There are 16 residues in the CDR3. The germline CDR1 and CDR2 sequences are MDHEN and SYDVKM. With 5 bases removed from V and 2 bases from J, the gap between germline ends came to 18 bases.

This chain connects TRBV20-1 to TRBJ2-3; 10 bases are shared with TRBD2. Germline CDR1 and CDR2: DFQATT and SNEGSKA (reference sequence). V shed 0 bases, J shed 1 base, and the junction held 4 bases outside the gene matches. There are 16 residues in the CDR3. The CDR3 DNA reads as TGCAGTGCTAGAGATGGGGGGACTAGCGGCACAGATACGCAGTATTTT. Translating it yields CSARDGGTSGTDTQYF.

V gene TRBV2 combines with J gene TRBJ1-1, with TRBD1 identical over 7 bases. CDR1 and CDR2 from the germline V gene are SNHLY and FYNNEI. After removal of 9 bases from V and 3 bases from J, the junction contained 7 bases not matched to a gene. This CDR3 has 13 amino acids. The CDR3 DNA reads as TGTGCCAGAAAAAACGACAGGGACACTGAAGCTTTCTTT. Its translation: CARKNDRDTEAFF.

In its sample, this clonotype was seen many times. The chain links TRBV28 to TRBJ1-1, with TRBD1 matching over 8 bases. Germline values: CDR1 MDHEN, CDR2 SYDVKM. J gave up 5 bases and V 4 bases, and 6 bases lay outside the gene matches. The CDR3 is made up of 14 amino acids. The chain's CDR3 is CASSSTGGRTEAFF. The DNA for the CDR3 is TGTGCCAGCAGTTCAACAGGGGGTAGGACTGAAGCTTTCTTT.

V is TRBV7-2 and J is TRBJ2-1, with 7 bases matching TRBD1. The length of the CDR3 is 14 residues. V shed 4 bases and J 5 bases; nucleotides not matched to a gene: 5. Germline CDR1 SGHTA, CDR2 FQGNSA. CDR3 sequence (DNA): TGTGCCAGCAGCTCAAAGACAGGGCACAATGAGCAGTTCTTC. The encoded protein is CASSSKTGHNEQFF.

The chain combines TRBV11-2 with TRBJ2-2; D is perhaps TRBD1 (5 bases). Germline V gene lookup returns CDR1 SGHAT and CDR2 FQNNGV. This CDR3 region has 16 residues. The V end lost 5 bases, the J end lost 1 base, and 14 bases lay between the germline ends. CDR3 amino acids: CASSPIDRMNTGELFF. CDR3 nucleotides: TGTGCCAGCAGCCCCATTGACAGAATGAACACCGGGGAGCTGTTTTTT.

The chain uses TRBV19 and TRBJ2-6; 9 positions agree with TRBD2. Germline V lookup: CDR1 LNHDA, CDR2 SQIVND (reference sequence). The length of the CDR3 is 17 residues. The trim removed 3 bases at V and 0 bases at J, leaving 3 bases unmatched. In nucleotides, the CDR3 is TGTGCCAGTAGTATGCTAGCGGGGCGCTCTGGGGCCAACGTCCTGACTTTC. Amino acids: CASSMLAGRSGANVLTF.

V and J are TRBV9 and TRBJ2-1; tentatively, D is TRBD1 (7 bases). Between the trimmed V and J ends, which lost 4 bases and 5 bases, there was a span of 16 bases. Germline lookup yields CDR1 SGDLS and CDR2 YYNGEE. CDR3 length: 15 residues. In DNA, the CDR3 is TGTGCCAGCAGCCCCGGACAGGAGGGGCACAATGAGCAGTTCTTC. It yields the protein CASSPGQEGHNEQFF.

V is TRBV5-6 and J is TRBJ1-1; D is unresolved. The CDR3 covers 11 residues. Trimming stripped 2 bases from V and 8 bases from J, with 7 bases between. The germline CDR1 and CDR2 sequences are SGHDT and YYEEEE. The CDR3 spells CASSFGQEAFF. In DNA form, the CDR3 reads TGTGCCAGCAGCTTTGGGCAAGAAGCTTTCTTT.